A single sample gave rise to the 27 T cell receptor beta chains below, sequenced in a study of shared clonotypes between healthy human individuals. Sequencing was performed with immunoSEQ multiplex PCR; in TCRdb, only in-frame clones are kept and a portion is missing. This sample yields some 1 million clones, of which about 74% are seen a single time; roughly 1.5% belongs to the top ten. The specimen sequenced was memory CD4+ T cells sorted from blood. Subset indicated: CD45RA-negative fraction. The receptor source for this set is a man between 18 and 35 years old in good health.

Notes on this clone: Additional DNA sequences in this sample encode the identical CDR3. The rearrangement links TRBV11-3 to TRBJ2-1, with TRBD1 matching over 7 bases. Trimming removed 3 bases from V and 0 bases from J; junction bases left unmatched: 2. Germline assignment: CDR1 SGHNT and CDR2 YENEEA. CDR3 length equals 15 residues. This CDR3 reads CASSLGQSSYNEQFF. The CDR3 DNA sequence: TGTGCCAGCAGCTTGGGACAGAGCTCCTACAATGAGCAGTTCTTC.

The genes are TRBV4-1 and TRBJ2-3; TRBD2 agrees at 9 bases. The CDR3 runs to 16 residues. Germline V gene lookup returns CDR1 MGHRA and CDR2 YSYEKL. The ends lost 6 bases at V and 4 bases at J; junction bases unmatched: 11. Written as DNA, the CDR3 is TGCGCCAGCAGTCCTACGGGCGGGGGGGCCGCAGATACGCAGTATTTT. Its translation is CASSPTGGGAADTQYF.

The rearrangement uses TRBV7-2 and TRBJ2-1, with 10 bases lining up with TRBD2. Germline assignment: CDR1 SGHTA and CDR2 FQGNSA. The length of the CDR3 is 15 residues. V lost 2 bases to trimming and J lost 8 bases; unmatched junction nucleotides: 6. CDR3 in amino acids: CASSLLFLAGDEQFF. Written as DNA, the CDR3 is TGTGCCAGCAGCTTACTCTTCCTAGCGGGAGATGAGCAGTTCTTC.

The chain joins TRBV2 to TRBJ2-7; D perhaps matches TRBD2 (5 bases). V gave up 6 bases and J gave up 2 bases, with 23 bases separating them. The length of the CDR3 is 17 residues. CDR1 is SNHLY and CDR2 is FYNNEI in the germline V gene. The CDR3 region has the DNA TGTGCCAGCAGCGGAAGTCTTTGGGCAGCGGATGCCTACGAGCAGTACTTC. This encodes CASSGSLWAADAYEQYF.

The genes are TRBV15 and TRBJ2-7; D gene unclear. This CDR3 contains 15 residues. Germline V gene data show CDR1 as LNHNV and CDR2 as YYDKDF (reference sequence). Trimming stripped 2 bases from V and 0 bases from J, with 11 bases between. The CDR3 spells CATSRIRVNSYEQYF. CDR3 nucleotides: TGTGCCACCAGCAGAATTCGGGTTAACTCCTACGAGCAGTACTTC.

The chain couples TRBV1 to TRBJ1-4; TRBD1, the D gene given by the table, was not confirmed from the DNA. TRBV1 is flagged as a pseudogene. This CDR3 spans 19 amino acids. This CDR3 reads CTSSQGDKSGKTHNEKLFF. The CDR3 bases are TGCACCAGCAGCCAAGGAGATAAAAGTGGAAAGACACATAATGAAAAACTGTTTTTT.

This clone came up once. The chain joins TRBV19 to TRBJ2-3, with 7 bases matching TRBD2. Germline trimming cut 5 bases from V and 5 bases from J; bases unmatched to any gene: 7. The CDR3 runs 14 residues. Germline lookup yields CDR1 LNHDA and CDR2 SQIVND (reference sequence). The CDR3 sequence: CASSLGTKVDTQYF. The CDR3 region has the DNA TGTGCCAGTAGTCTAGGGACTAAAGTAGATACGCAGTATTTT.

CDR3: CASRNRNEQFF. In DNA, the CDR3 is TGTGCAAGTCGGAACCGGAATGAGCAGTTCTTC. The V gene is TRBV12-2, the J gene TRBJ2-1; the table's D call of TRBD2 was not tested on the DNA. TRBV12-2 is a pseudogene segment. The CDR3 loop spans 11 amino acids.

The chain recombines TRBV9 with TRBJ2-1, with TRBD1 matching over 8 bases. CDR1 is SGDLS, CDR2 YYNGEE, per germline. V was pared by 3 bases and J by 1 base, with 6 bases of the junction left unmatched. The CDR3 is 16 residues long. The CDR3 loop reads CASSGGQGVSYNEQFF. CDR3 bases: TGTGCCAGCAGCGGCGGACAGGGTGTTTCCTACAATGAGCAGTTCTTC.

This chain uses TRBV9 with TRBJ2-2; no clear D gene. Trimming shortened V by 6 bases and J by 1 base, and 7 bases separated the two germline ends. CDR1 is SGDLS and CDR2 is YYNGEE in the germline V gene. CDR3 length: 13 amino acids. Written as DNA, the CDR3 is TGTGCCAGCAAGTCTGGGAACACCGGGGAGCTGTTTTTT. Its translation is CASKSGNTGELFF.

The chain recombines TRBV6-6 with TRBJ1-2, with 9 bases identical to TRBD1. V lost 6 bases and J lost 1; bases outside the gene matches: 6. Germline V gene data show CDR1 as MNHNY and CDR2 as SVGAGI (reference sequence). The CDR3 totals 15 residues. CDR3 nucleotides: TGTGCCAGCAGCCGCGGACAGGGGAGTAACTATGGCTACACCTTC. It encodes CASSRGQGSNYGYTF.

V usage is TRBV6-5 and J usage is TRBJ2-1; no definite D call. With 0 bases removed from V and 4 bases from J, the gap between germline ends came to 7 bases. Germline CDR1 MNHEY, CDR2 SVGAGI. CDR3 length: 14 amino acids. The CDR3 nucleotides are TGTGCCAGCAGTTACTCACTCCCTTACAATGAGCAGTTCTTC. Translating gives CASSYSLPYNEQFF.

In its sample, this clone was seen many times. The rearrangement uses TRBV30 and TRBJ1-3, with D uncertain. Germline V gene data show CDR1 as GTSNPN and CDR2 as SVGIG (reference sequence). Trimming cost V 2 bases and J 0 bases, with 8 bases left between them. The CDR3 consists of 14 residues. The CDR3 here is CAWSSTFSGNTIYF. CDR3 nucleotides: TGTGCCTGGAGTTCGACCTTCTCTGGAAACACCATATATTTT.

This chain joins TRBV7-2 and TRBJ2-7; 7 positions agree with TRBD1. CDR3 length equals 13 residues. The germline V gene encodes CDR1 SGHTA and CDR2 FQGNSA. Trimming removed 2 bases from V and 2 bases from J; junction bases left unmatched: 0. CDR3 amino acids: CASSLTGAYEQYF. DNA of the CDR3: TGTGCCAGCAGCTTAACAGGGGCCTACGAGCAGTACTTC.

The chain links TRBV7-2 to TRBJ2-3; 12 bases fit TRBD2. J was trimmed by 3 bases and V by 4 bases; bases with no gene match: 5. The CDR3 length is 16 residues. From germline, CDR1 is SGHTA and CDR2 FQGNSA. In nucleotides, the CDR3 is TGTGCCAGCAGCTCTGGACTAGCGGGGAGGACAGATACGCAGTATTTT. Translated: CASSSGLAGRTDTQYF.

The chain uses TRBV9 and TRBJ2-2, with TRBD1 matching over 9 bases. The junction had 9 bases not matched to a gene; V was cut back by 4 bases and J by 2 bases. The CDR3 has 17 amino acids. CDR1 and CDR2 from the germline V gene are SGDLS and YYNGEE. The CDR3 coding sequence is TGTGCCAGCAGCCTTTACTCGGGACAGGGTAACACCGGGGAGCTGTTTTTT. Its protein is CASSLYSGQGNTGELFF.

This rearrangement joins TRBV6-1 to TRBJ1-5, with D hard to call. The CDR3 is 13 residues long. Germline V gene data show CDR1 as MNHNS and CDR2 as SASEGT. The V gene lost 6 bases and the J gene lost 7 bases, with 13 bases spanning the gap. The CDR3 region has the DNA TGTGCCAGCAGGGAGACAACGATACAGCCCCAGCATTTT. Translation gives CASRETTIQPQHF.

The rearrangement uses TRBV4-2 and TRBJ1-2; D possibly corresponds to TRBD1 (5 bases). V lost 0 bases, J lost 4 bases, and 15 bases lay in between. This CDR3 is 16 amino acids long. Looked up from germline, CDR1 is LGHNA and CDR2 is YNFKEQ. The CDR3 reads CASSQEGTAQSYGYTF. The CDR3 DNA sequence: TGTGCCAGCAGCCAAGAGGGGACCGCCCAATCCTATGGCTACACCTTC.

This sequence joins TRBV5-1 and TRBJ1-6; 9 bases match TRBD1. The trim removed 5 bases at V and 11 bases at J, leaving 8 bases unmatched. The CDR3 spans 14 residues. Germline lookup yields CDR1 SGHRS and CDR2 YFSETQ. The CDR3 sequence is CASRLGTGLPPLHF. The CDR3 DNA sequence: TGCGCCAGCAGACTGGGGACAGGGCTACCACCCCTCCACTTT.

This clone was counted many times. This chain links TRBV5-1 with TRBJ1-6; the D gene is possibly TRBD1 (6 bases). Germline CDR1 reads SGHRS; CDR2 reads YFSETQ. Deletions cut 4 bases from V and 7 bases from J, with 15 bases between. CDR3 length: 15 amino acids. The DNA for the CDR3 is TGCGCCAGCAGCCGACTTGGGCAGGGGAATTCACCCCTCCACTTT. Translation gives CASSRLGQGNSPLHF.

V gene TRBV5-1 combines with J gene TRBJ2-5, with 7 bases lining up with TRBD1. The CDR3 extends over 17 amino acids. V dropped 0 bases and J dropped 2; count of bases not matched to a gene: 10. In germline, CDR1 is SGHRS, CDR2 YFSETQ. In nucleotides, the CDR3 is TGCGCCAGCAGCTTGGCAACGCTGACAGGGCCTCAAGAGACCCAGTACTTC. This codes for CASSLATLTGPQETQYF.

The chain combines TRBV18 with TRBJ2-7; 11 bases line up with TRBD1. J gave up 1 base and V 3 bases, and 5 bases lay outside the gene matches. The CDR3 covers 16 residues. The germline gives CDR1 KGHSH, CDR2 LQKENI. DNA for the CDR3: TGTGCCAGCTCACCTCGCGGACAGGGGGCATCCTACGAGCAGTACTTC. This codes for CASSPRGQGASYEQYF.

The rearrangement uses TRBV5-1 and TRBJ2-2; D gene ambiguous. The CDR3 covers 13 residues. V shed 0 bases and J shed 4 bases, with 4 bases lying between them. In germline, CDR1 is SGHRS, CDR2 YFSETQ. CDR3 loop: CASSLALTGELFF. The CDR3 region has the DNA TGCGCCAGCAGCTTGGCCCTCACCGGGGAGCTGTTTTTT.

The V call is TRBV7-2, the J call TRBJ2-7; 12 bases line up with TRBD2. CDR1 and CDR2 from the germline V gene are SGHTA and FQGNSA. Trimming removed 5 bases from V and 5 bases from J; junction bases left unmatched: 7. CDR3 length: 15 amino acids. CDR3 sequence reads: CASSPRLAGDHEQYF. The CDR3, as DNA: TGTGCCAGCAGCCCTCGACTAGCGGGAGACCACGAGCAGTACTTC. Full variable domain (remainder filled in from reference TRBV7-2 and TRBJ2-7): GAGVSQSPSNKVTEKGKDVELRCDPISGHTALYWYRQSLGQGLEFLIYFQGNSAPDKSGLPSDRFSAERTGGSVSTLTIQRTQQEDSAVYLCASSPRLAGDHEQYFGPGTRLTVT.

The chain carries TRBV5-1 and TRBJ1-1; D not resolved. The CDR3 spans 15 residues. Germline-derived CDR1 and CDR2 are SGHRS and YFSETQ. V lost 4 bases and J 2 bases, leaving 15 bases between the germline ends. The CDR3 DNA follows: TGCGCCAGCAGCCCCGATCCAGGCCTAAACACTGAAGCTTTCTTT. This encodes CASSPDPGLNTEAFF.

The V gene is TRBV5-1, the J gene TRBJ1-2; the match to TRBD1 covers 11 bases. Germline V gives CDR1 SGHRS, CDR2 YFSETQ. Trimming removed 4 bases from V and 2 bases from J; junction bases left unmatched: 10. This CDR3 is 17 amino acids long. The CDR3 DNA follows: TGCGCCAGCAGCCCCGGGATGGGGACAGGGGGAAACTATGGCTACACCTTC. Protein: CASSPGMGTGGNYGYTF. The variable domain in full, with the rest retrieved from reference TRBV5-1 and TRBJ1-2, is KAGVTQTPRYLIKTRGQQVTLSCSPISGHRSVSWYQQTPGQGLQFLFEYFSETQRNKGNFPGRFSGRQFSNSRSEMNVSTLELGDSALYLCASSPGMGTGGNYGYTFGSGTRLTVV.

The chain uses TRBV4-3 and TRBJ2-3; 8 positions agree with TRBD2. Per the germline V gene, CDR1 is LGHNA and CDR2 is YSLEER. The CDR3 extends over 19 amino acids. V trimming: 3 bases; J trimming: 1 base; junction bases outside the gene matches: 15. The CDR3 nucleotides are TGCGCCAGCAGCCAGCCCTTCCTCCGCTGGCGGGGGGGCACAGATACGCAGTATTTT. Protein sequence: CASSQPFLRWRGGTDTQYF.